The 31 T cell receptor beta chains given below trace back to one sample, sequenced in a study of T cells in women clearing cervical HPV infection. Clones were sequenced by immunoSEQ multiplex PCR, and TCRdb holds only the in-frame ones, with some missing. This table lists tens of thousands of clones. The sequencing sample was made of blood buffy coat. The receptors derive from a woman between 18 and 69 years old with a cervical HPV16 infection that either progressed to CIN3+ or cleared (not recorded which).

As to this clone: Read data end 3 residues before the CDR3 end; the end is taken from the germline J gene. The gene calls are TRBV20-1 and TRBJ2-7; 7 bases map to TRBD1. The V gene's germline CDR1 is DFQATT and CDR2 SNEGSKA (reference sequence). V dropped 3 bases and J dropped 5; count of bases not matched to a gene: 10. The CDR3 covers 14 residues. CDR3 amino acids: CSASPDRARHEQYF. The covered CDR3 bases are TGCAGTGCTAGTCCCGACAGGGCTCGGCACGAG.

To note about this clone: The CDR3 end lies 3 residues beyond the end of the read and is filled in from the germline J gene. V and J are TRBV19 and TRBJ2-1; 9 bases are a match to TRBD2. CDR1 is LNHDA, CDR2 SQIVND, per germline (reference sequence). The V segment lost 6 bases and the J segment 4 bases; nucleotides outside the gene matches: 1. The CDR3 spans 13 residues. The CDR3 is CASRLAGYNEQFF. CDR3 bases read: TGTGCCAGTAGACTAGCGGGTTACAATGAG. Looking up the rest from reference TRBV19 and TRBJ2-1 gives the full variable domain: DGGITQSPKYLFRKEGQNVTLSCEQNLNHDAMYWYRQDPGQGLRLIYYSQIVNDFQKGDIAEGYSVSREKKESFPLTVTSAQKNPTAFYLCASRLAGYNEQFFGPGTRLTVL.

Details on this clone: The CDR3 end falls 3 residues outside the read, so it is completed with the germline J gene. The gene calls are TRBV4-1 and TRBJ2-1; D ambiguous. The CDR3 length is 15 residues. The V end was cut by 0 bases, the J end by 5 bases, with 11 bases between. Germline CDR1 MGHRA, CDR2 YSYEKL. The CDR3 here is CASSQDKGKNNEQFF. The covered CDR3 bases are TGCGCCAGCAGCCAAGATAAGGGCAAGAACAATGAG.

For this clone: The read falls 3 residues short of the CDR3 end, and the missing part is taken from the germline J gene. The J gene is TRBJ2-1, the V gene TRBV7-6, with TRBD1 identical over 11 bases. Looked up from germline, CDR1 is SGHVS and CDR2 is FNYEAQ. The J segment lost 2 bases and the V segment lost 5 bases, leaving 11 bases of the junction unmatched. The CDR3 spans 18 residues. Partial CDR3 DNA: TGTGCCAGCAGCGGCCGGGACAGGGGGTTTATGACCTACAATGAG. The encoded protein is CASSGRDRGFMTYNE. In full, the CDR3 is CASSGRDRGFMTYNEQFF.

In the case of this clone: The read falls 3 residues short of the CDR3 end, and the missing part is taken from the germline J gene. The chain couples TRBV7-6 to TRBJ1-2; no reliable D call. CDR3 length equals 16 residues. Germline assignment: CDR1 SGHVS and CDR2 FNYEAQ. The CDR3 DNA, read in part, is TGTGCCAGCAGCTTAGGACTAGCGGTGTTCACAGATACC. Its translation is CASSLGLAVFTDT. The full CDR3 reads CASSLGLAVFTDTYTF.

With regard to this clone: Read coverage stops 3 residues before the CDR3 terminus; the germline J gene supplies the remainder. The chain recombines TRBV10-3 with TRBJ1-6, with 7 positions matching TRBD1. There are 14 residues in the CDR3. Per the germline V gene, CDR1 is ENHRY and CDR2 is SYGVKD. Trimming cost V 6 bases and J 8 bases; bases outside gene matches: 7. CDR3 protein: CAIRRQGGDSPLHF. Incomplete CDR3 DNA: TGTGCCATCAGGAGACAGGGTGGGGATTCACCC.

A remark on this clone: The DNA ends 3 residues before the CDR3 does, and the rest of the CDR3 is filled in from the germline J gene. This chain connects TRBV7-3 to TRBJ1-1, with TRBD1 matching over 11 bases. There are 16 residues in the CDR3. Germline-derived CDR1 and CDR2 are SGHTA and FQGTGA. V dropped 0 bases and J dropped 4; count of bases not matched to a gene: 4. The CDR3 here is CASSLTRTGGITEAFF. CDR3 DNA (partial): TGTGCCAGCAGCTTAACCAGGACAGGGGGCATCACTGAA.

Incomplete CDR3 DNA: TGTGCCAGCAGTGGAAGCGCAGCCAGCGGAGGCAATGAG. Amino acids: CASSGSAASGGNE. The full CDR3 protein reads CASSGSAASGGNEQFF. The chain employs TRBV6-1 and TRBJ2-1, with D possibly TRBD2 on 5 matching bases. The CDR3 end lies 3 residues beyond the end of the read and is filled in from the germline J gene. Trimming shortened V by 4 bases and J by 6 bases, and 19 bases separated the two germline ends. CDR3 length equals 16 residues. Germline loops: CDR1 MNHNS, CDR2 SASEGT.

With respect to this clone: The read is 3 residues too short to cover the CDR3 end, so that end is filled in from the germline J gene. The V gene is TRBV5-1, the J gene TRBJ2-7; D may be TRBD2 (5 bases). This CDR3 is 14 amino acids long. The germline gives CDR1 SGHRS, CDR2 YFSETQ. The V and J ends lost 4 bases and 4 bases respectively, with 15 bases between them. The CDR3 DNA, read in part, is TGCGCCAGCAGCATTTCCCCGGGGAAGTACGAG. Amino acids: CASSISPGKYE. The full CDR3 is CASSISPGKYEQYF. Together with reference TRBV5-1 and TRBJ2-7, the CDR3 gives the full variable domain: KAGVTQTPRYLIKTRGQQVTLSCSPISGHRSVSWYQQTPGQGLQFLFEYFSETQRNKGNFPGRFSGRQFSNSRSEMNVSTLELGDSALYLCASSISPGKYEQYFGPGTRLTVT.

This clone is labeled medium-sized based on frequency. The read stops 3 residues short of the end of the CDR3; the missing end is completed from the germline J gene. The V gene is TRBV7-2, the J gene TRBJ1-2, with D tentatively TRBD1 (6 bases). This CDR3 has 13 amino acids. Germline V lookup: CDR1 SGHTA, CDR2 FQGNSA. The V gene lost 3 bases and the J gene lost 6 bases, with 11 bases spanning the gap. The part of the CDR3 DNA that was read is TGTGCCAGCAGCTTTCAGGGGTCAGATGGC. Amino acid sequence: CASSFQGSDG. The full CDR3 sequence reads CASSFQGSDGYTF.

The CDR3 here is CASSQPTGRDYNSPLHF. The CDR3 DNA, read in part, is TGTGCCAGCAGCCAACCAACCGGCAGGGACTATAATTCACCC. This chain uses TRBV14 with TRBJ1-6; D possibly corresponds to TRBD1 (5 bases). The read ends 3 residues before the CDR3 terminus; that terminus is restored from the germline J gene. The CDR3 has 17 amino acids. Trimming stripped 2 bases from V and 3 bases from J, with 14 bases between. Germline CDR1 SGHDN, CDR2 FVKESK.

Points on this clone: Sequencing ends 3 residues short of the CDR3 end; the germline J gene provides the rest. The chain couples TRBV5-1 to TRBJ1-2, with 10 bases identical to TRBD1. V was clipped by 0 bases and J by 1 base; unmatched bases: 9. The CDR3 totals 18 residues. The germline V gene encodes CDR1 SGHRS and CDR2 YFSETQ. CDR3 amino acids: CASSLGNRDRGINYGYTF. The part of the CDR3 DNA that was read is TGCGCCAGCAGCTTGGGGAACCGGGACAGGGGCATTAACTATGGC.

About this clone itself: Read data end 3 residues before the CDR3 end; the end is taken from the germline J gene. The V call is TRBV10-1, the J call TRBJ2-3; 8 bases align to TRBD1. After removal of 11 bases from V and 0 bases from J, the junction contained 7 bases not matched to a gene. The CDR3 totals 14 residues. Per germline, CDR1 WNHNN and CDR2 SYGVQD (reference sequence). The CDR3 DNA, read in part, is TGCGCCTCCAGTCAGGGGGCTAGCACAGATACG. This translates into CASSQGASTDT. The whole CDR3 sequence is CASSQGASTDTQYF.

CDR3 loop: CASSLQGAPGQETQYF. The covered CDR3 bases are TGCGCCAGCAGCCTACAGGGGGCGCCTGGCCAAGAGACC. The rearrangement uses TRBV5-1 and TRBJ2-5; the match to TRBD1 covers 9 bases. The read is 3 residues too short to cover the CDR3 end, so that end is filled in from the germline J gene. Germline V gene sequence: CDR1 SGHRS, CDR2 YFSETQ. The CDR3 length is 16 residues. V lost 4 bases and J lost 1; bases outside the gene matches: 8.

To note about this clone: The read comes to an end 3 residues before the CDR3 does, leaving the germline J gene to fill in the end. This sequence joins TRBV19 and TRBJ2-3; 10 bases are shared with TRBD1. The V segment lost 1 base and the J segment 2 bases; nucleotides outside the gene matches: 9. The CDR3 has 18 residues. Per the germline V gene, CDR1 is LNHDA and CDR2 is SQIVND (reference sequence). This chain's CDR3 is CASSIGRGTGAPTDTQYF. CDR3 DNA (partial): TGTGCCAGTAGTATAGGCCGTGGGACAGGGGCCCCCACAGATACG. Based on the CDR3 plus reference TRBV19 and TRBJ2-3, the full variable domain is DGGITQSPKYLFRKEGQNVTLSCEQNLNHDAMYWYRQDPGQGLRLIYYSQIVNDFQKGDIAEGYSVSREKKESFPLTVTSAQKNPTAFYLCASSIGRGTGAPTDTQYFGPGTRLTVL.

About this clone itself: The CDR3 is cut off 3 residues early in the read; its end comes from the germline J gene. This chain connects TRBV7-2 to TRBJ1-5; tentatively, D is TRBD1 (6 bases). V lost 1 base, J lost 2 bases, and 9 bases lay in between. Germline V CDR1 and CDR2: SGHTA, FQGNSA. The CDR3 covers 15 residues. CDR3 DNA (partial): TGTGCCAGCAGCTTAGTTTGGACAGGCAATCAGCCC. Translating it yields CASSLVWTGNQP. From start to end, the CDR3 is CASSLVWTGNQPQHF.

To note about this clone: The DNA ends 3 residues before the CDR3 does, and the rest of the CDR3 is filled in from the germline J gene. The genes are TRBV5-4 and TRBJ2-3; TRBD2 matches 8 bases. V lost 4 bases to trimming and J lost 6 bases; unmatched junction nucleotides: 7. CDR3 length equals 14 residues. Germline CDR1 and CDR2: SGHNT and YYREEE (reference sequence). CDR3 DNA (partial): TGTGCCAGCAGCACCCGAGCGGGGGCGGATACG. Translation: CASSTRAGADT. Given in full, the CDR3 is CASSTRAGADTQYF.

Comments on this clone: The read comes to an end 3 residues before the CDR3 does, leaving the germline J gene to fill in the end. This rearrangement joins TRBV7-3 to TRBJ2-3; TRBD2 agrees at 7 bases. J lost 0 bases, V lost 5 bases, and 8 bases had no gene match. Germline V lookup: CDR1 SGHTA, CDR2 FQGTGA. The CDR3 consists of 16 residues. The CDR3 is CASSPELATSTDTQYF. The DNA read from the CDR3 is TGTGCCAGCAGCCCGGAACTAGCGACTAGCACAGATACG.

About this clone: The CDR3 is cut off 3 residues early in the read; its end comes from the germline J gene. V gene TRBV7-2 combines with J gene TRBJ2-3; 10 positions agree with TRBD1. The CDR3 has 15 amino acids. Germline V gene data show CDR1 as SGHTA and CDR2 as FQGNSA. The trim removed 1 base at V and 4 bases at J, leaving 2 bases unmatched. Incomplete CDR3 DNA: TGTGCCAGCAGCTTAGGGACAGGGGGGCCAGATACG. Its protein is CASSLGTGGPDT. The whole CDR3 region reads CASSLGTGGPDTQYF.

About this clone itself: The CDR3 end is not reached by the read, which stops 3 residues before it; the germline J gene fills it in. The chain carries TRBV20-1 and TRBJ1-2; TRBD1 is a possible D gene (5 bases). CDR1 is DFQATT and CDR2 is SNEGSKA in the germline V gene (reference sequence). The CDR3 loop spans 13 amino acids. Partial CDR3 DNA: TGCAGTGCTAGAGGTCGGTCAGGGTTCGGC. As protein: CSARGRSGFG. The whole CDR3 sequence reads CSARGRSGFGYTF.

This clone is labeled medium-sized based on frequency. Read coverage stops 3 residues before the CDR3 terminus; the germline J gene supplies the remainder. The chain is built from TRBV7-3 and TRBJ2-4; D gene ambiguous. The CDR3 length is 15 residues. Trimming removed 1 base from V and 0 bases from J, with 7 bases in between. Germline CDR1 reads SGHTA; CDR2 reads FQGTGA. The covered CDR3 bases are TGTGCCAGCAGCTTAAACGGGTTAGCCAAAAACATT. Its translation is CASSLNGLAKNI. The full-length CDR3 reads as CASSLNGLAKNIQYF.

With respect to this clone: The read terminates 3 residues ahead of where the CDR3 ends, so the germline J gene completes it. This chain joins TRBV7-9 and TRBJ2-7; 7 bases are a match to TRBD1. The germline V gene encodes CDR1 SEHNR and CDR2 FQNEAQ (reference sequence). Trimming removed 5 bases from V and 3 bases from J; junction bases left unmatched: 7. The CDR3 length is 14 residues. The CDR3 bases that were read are TGTGCCAGCAGCCCTCTACAGGGGTTCTACGAG. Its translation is CASSPLQGFYE. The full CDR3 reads CASSPLQGFYEQYF.

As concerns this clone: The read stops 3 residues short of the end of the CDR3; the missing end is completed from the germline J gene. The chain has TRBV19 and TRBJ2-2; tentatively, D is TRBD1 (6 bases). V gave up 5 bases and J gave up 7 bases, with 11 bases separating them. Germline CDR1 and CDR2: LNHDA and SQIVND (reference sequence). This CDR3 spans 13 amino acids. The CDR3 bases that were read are TGTGCCAGTAGTCCAGGGGTGGGCGGGGAG. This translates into CASSPGVGGE. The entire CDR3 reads CASSPGVGGELFF.

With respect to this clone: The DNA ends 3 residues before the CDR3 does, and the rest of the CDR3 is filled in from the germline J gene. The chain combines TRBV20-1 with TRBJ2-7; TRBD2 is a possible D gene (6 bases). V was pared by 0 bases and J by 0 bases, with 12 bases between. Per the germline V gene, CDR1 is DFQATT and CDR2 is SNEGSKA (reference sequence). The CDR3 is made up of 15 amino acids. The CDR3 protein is CSARDGSGSSYEQYF. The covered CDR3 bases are TGCAGTGCTAGAGATGGTAGCGGAAGCTCCTACGAG.

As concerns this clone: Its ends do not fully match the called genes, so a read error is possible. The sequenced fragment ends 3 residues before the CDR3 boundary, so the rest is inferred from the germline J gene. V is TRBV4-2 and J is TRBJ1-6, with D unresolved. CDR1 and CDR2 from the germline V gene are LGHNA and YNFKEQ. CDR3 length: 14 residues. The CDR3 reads CASSQEGWQSPLHF. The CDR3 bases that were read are TGCGCCAGCAGCCAAGAAGGGTGGCAATCACCC.

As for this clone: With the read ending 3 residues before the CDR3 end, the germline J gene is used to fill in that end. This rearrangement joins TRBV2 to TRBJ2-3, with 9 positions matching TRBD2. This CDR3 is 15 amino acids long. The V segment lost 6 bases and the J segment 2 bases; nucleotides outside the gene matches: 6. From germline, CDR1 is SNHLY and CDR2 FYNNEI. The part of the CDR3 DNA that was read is TGTGCCAGCAGGGCTGGGACTAGCTTCACAGATACG. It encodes CASRAGTSFTDT. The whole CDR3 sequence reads CASRAGTSFTDTQYF.

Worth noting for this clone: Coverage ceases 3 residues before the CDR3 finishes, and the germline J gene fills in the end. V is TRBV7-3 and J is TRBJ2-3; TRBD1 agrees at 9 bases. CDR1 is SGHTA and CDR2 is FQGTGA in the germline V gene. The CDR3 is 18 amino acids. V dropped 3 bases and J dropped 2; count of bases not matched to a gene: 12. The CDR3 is CASSLRPGTGSVTDTQYF. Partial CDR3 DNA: TGTGCCAGCAGCTTGAGGCCCGGGACAGGGAGTGTCACAGATACG.

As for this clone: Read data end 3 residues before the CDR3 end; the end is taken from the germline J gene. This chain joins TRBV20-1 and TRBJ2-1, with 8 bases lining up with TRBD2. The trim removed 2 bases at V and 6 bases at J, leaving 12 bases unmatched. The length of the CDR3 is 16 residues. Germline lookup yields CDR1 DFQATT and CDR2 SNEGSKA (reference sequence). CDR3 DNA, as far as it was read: TGCAGTGCTAGAAAGCGGGGGACGTGGGCTTTCAATGAG. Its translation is CSARKRGTWAFNE. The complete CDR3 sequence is CSARKRGTWAFNEQFF.

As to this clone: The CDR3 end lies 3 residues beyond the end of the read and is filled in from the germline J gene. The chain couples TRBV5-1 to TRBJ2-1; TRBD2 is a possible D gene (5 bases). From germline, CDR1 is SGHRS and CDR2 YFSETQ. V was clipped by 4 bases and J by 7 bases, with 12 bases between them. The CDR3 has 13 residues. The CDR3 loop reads CASSLNGVNEQFF. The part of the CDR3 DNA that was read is TGCGCCAGCAGCCTGAACGGGGTGAATGAG.

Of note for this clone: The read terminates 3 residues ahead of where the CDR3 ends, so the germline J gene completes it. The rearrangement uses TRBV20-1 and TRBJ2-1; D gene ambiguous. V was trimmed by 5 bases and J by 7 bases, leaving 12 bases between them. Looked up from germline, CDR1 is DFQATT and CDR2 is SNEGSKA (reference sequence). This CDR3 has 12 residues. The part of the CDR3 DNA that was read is TGCAGTGCTGCCACAGCATGGAATGAG. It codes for CSAATAWNE. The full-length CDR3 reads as CSAATAWNEQFF.

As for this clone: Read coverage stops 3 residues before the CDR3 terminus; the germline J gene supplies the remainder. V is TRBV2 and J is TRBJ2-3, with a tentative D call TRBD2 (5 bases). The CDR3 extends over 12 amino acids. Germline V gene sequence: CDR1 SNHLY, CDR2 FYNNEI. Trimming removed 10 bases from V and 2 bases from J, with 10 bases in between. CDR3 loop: CATTADTDTQYF. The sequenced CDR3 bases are TGTGCCACCACAGCGGACACAGATACG.